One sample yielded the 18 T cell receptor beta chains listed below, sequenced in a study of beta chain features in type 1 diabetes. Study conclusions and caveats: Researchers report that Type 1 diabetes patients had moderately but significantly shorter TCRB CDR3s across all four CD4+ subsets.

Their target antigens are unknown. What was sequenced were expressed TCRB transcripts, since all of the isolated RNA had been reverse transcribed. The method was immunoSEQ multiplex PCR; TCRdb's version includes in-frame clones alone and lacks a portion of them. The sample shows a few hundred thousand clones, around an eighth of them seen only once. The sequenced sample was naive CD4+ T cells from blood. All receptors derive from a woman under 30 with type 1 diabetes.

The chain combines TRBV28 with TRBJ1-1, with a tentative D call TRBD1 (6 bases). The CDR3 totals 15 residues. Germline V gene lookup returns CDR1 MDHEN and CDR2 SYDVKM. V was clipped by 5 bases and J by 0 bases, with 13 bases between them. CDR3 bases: TGTGCCAGCAGTCGCGGGGGCGGCATGAACACTGAAGCTTTCTTT. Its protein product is CASSRGGGMNTEAFF.

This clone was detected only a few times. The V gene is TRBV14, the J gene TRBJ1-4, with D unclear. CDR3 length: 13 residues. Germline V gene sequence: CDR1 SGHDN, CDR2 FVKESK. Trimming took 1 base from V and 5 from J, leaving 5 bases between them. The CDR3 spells CASSQGLNEKLFF. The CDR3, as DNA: TGTGCCAGCAGCCAAGGGCTGAATGAAAAACTGTTTTTT.

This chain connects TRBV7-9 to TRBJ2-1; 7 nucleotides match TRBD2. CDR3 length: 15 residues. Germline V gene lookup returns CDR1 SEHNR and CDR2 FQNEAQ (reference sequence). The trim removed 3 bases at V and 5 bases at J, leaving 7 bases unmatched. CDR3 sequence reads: CASSLGSGLNNEQFF. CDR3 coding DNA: TGTGCCAGCAGCTTGGGTAGCGGGCTTAACAATGAGCAGTTCTTC. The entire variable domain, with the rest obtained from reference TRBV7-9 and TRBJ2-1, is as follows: DTGVSQNPRHKITKRGQNVTFRCDPISEHNRLYWYRQTLGQGPEFLTYFQNEAQLEKSRLLSDRFSAERPKGSFSTLEIQRTEQGDSAMYLCASSLGSGLNNEQFFGPGTRLTVL.

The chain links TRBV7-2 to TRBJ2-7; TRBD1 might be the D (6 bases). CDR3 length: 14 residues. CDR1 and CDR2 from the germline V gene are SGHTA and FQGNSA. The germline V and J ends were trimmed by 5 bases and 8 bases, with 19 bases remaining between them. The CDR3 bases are TGTGCCAGCAGCCCCCAGGACAGTGATACGAAGCAGTACTTC. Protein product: CASSPQDSDTKQYF.

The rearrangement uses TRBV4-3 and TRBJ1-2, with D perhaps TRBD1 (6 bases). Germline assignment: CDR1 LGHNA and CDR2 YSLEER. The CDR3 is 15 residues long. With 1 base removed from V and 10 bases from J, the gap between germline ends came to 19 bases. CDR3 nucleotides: TGCGCCAGCAGCCAAGTAAGCCCCGGACAGACTGACTACACCTTC. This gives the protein CASSQVSPGQTDYTF.

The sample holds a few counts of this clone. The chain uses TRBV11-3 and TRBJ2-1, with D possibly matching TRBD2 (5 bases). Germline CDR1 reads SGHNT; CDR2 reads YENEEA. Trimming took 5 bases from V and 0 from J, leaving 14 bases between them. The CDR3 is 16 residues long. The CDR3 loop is CASSPEAAVSYNEQFF. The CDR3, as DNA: TGTGCCAGCAGCCCGGAGGCGGCGGTCTCCTACAATGAGCAGTTCTTC.

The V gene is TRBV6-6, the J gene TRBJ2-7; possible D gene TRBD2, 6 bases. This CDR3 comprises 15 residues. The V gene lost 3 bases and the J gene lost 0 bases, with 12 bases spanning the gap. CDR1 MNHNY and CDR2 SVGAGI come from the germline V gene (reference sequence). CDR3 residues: CASSYRAGSSYEQYV. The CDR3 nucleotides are TGTGCCAGCAGTTATCGGGCGGGGAGCTCCTACGAGCAGTACGTC.

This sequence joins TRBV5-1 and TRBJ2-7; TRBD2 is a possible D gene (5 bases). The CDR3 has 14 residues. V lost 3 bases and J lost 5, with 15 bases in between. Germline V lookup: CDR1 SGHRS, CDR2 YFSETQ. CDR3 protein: CASSYEGTRNEQYF. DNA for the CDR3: TGCGCCAGCAGCTACGAGGGTACCCGCAACGAGCAGTACTTC.

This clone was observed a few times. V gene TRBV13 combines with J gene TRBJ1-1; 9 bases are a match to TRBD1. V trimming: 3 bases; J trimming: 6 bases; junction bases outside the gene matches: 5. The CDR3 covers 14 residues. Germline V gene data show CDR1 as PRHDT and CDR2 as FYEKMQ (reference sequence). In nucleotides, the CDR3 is TGTGCCAGCAGCTTGGGGGGGACAGGGTCTGAAGCTTTCTTT. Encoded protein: CASSLGGTGSEAFF.

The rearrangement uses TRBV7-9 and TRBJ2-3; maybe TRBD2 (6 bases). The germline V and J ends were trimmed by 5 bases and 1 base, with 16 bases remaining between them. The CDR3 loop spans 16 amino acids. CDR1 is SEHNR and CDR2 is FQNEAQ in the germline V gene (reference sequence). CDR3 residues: CASSPRGYRGTDTQYF. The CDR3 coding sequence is TGTGCCAGCAGCCCTCGGGGGTATCGTGGCACAGATACGCAGTATTTT.

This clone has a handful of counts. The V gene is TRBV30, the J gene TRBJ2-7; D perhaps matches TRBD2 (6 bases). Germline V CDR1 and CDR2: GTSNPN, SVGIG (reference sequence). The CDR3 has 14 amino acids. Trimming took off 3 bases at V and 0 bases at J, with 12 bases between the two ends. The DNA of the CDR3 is TGTGCCTGGAGCATACGGGAGAGCTCCTACGAGCAGTACGTC. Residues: CAWSIRESSYEQYV.

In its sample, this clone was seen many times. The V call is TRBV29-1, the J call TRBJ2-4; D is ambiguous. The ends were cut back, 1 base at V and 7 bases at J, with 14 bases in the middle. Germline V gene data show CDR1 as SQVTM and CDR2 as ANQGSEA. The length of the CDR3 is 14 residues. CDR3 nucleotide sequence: TGCAGCGTTGAAGGGCGACTCGAGAAGAACATTCAGTACTTC. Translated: CSVEGRLEKNIQYF.

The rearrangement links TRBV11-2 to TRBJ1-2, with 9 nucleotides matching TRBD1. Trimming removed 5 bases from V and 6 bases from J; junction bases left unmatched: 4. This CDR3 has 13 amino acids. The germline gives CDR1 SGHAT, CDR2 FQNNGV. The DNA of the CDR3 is TGTGCCAGCAGCGCGAGGACAGGGGATGGCTACACCTTC. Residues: CASSARTGDGYTF.

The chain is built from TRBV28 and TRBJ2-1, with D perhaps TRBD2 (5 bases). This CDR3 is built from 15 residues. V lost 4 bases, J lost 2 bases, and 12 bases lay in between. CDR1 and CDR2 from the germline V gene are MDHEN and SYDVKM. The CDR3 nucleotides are TGTGCCAGCAGTTCCCCCAGCGGCACCTACAATGAGCAGTTCTTC. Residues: CASSSPSGTYNEQFF.

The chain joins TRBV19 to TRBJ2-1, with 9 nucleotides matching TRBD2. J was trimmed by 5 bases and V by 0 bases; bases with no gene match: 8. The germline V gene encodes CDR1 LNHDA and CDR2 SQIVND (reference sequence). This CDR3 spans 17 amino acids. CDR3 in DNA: TGTGCCAGTAGTATAGAGGGTATTAGCGGGAGCAACAATGAGCAGTTCTTC. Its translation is CASSIEGISGSNNEQFF.

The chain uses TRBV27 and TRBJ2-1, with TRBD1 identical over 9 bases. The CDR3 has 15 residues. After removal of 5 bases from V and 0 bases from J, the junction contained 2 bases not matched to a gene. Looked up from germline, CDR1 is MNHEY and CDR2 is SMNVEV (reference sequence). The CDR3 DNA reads TGTGCCAGCAGTCCGGGACAGGGCTCCTACAATGAGCAGTTCTTC. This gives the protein CASSPGQGSYNEQFF.

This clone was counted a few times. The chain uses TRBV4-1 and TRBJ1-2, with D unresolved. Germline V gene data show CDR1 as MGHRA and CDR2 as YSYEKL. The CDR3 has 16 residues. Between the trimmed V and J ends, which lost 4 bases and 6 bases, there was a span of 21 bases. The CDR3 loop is CASSPLSSSGPHGYTF. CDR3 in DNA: TGCGCCAGCAGCCCCCTGAGTAGCAGCGGACCGCATGGCTACACCTTC.

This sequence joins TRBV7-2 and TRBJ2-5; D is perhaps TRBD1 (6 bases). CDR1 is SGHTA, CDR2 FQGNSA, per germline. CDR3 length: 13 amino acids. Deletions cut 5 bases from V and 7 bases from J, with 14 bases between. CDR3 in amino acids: CASSALQGRTQYF. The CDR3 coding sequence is TGTGCCAGCAGCGCGCTACAGGGTCGGACCCAGTACTTC.